This T cell receptor (beta chain) was recorded in a study of early T cells in non-severe SARS-CoV-2 infection. In the study overall: Sequencing targeted bulk RNA from unsorted whole blood, leaving chains unpaired.

CDR1 and CDR2 (germline): GTSNPN, SVGIG (reference sequence). Trimming removed 0 bases at V and 6 bases at J, with 11 bases between. The CDR3 covers 13 residues. This clonotype was counted only a few times. TCRdb reprocessed the 5' RACE reads via MiXCR and lists one record per CDR3 protein. Of some 77,000 distinct CDR3 sequences in the sample, around 13% are singletons; the top ten hold about 1.1%. This clonotype was sampled from an adult who was a healthcare worker with PCR-confirmed SARS-CoV-2 infection or an uninfected control (not recorded which). The sequenced sample consisted of whole blood. The rearrangement joins TRBV30 to TRBJ1-2; a possible D gene is TRBD1 (5 bases). The CDR3 coding sequence is TGTGCCTGGAGTGTAGGACACAAGAATGGCTACACCTTC. It codes for CAWSVGHKNGYTF. Supplemented by reference TRBV30 and TRBJ1-2, the full variable domain reads SQTIHQWPATLVQPVGSPLSLECTVEGTSNPNLYWYRQAAGRGLQLLFYSVGIGQISSEVPQNLSASRPQDRQFILSSKKLLLSDSGFYLCAWSVGHKNGYTFGSGTRLTVV.